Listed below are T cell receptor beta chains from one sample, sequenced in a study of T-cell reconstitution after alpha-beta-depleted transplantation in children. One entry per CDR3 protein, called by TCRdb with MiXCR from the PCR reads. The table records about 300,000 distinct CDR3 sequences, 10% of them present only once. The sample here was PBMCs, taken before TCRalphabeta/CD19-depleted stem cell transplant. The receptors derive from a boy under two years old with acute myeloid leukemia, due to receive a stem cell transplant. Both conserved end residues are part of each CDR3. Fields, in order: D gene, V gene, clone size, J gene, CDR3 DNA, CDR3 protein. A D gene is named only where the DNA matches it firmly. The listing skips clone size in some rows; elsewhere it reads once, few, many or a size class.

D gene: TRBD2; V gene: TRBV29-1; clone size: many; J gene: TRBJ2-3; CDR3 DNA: TGCAGCGTTGAAGAACCCGTAGGACTAGCGAGGGGGGATACGCAGTATTTT; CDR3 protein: CSVEEPVGLARGDTQYF
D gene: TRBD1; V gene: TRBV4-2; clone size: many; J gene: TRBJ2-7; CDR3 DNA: TGCGCCAGCAGCCAGGACAGGGGATACGAGCAGTACTTC; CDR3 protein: CASSQDRGYEQYF
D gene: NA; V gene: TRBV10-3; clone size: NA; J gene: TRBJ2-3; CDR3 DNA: TGTGCCAGCAGTGAGTCACTTTCGGTCGGCAGGGGTAGCACAGATACGCAGTATTTT; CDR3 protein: CASSESLSVGRGSTDTQYF
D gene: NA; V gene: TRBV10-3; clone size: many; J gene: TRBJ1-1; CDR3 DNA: TGTGCCATCAGTGACCCTCCAGTCCCTGAAGCTTTCTTT; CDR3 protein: CAISDPPVPEAFF
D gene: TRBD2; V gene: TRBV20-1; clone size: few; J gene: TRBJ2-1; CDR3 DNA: TGCAGTGCTAGATCTGGCACTAGCGGGATAAATGGTGAGCAGTTCTTC; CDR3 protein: CSARSGTSGINGEQFF
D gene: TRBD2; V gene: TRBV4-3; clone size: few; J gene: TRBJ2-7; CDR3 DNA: TGCGCCAGCAGCCAAGAGTCTCTAGCGGGGAGCTCCTACGAGCAGTACTTC; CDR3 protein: CASSQESLAGSSYEQYF
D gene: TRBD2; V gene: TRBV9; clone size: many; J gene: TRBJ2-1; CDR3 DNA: TGTGCCAGCAGCGTAGTGGGACTAGCGGGATCTGAGCAGTTCTTC; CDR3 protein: CASSVVGLAGSEQFF
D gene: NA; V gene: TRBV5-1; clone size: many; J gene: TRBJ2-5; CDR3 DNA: TGCGCCAGCAGACAGCGTTCCAGGGGCAGAGAGACCCAGTACTTC; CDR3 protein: CASRQRSRGRETQYF
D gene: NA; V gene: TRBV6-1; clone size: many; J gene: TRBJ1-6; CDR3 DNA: TGTGCCAGCAATGTCGGGCCGAATTCACCCCTCCACTTT; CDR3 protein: CASNVGPNSPLHF
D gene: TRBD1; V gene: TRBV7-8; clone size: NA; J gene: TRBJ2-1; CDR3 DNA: TGTGCCAGCAGCTTAGCGGGCACAGGGGAGTTCCACAATGAGCAGTTCTTC; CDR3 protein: CASSLAGTGEFHNEQFF
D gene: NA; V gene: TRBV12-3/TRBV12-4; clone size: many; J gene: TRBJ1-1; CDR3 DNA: TGTGCCAGCAGTTTACCCCCGGGCGGCACTGAAGCTTTCTTT; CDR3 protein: CASSLPPGGTEAFF
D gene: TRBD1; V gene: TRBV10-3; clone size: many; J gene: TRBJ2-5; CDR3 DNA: TGTGCCATCAGTGAGTGGGACAGGGGGGAGACCCAGTACTTC; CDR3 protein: CAISEWDRGETQYF
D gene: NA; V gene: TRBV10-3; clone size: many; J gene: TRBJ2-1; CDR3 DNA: TGTGCCATCAGTGACGGGTTTGAGCAGTTCTTC; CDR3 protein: CAISDGFEQFF
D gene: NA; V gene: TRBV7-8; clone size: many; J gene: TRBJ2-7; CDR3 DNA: TGTGCCAGCAGCTATAGACCGGGCCCTACTTTATACGAGCAGTACTTC; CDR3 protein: CASSYRPGPTLYEQYF
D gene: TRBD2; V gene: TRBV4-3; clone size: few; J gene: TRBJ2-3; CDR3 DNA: TGCGCCAGCAGCCAGAGGACTAGCGGGAGCCGACATTTACGGTATTTT; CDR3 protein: CASSQRTSGSRHLRYF
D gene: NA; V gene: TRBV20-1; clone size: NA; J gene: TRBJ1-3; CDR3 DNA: TGCAGTGCTAGAGGGTCAGTCACCATATATTTT; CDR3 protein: CSARGSVTIYF